This T cell receptor beta chain was obtained from a study of T cell responses to AZD1222 COVID-19 vaccine. Study results and caveats: Clonal diversity may have been underestimated, and the donors were mostly white British, with more females than males. Seropositive status at baseline applied to only 5 or 6 AZD1222 recipients. Sampling that yielded the repertoires occurred only after the peak T cell response. Elevations in Spike-specific TCR breadth and depth followed administration of two AZD1222 doses.

As for this clone: The antigen is not known.

Sequenced by immunoSEQ multiplex PCR; TCRdb stores in-frame clones only, minus some. The table shows fewer than 250,000 clones, with approximately 94% occurring only once. This CDR3 has 14 amino acids. V shed 6 bases and J shed 3 bases, with 14 bases lying between them. The germline V gene encodes CDR1 MNHEY and CDR2 SVGAGI. The origin of this receptor is an adult in good health. Here the sequenced sample was peripheral blood, taken on day 0 of MenACWY control vaccination. This chain links TRBV6-5 with TRBJ1-2, with a possible D match to TRBD1 (6 bases). The CDR3 sequence is CASRNPGVHYGYTF. The DNA of the CDR3 is TGTGCCAGCAGGAACCCAGGGGTCCACTATGGCTACACCTTC.